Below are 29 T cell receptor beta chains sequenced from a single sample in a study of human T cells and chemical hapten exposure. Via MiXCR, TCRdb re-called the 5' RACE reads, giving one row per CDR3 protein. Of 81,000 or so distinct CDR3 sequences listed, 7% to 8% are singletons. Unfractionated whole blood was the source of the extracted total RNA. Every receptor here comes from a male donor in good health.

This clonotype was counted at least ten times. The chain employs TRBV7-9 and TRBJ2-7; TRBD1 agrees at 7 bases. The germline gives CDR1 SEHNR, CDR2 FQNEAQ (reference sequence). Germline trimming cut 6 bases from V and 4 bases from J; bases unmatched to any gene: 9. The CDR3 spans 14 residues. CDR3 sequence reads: CASSSAGTAYEQYF. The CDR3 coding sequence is TGTGCCAGCAGTTCCGCCGGGACAGCTTACGAGCAGTACTTC.

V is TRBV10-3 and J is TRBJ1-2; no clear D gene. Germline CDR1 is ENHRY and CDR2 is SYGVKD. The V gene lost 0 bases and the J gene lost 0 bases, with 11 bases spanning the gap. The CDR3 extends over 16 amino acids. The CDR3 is CAISESPSPTNYGYTF. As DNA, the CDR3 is TGTGCCATCAGTGAGTCGCCGAGCCCTACTAACTATGGCTACACCTTC.

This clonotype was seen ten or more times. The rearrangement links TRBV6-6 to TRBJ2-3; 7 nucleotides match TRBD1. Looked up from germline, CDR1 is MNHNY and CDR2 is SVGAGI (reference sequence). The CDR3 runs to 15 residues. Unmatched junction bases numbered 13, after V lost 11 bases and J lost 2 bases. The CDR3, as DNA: TGTGCCGCCGCCGCCGGGACAGCCCACACAGATACGCAGTATTTT. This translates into CAAAAGTAHTDTQYF.

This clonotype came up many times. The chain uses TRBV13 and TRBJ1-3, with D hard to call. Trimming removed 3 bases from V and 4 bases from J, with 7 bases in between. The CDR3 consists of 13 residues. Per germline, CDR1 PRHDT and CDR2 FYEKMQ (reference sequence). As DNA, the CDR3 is TGTGCCAGCAGCTTTGAACCCGGAAACACCATATATTTT. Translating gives CASSFEPGNTIYF. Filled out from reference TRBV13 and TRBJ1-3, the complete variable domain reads AAGVIQSPRHLIKEKRETATLKCYPIPRHDTVYWYQQGPGQDPQFLISFYEKMQSDKGSIPDRFSAQQFSDYHSELNMSSLELGDSALYFCASSFEPGNTIYFGEGSWLTVV.

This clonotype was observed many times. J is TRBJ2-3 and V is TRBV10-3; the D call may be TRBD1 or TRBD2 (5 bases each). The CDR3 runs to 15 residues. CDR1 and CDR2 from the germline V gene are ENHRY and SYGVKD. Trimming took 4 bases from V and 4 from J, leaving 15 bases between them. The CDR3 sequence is CAISVLVGTADTQYF. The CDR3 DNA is TGTGCCATCAGTGTTCTCGTCGGGACCGCAGATACGCAGTATTTT.

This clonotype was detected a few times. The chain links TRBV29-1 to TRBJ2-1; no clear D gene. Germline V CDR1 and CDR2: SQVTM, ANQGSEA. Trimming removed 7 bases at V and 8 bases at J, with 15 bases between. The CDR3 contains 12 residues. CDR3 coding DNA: TGCAGCGGAGGTAGGCAGGCTTATGAGCAGTTCTTC. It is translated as CSGGRQAYEQFF.

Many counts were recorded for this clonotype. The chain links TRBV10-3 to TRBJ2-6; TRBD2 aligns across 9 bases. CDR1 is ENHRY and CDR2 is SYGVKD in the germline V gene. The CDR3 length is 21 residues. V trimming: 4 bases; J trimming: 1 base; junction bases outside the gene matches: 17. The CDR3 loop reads CAISGGTQLAGPSSGANVLTF. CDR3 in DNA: TGTGCCATCAGTGGGGGCACCCAACTAGCGGGCCCCTCTTCTGGGGCCAACGTCCTGACTTTC.

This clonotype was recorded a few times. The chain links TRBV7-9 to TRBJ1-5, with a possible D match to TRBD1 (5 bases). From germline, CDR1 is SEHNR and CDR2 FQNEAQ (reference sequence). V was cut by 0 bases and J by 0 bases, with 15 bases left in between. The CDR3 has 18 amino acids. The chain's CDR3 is CASSLALQGEYSNQPQHF. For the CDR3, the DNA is TGTGCCAGCAGCTTAGCGCTCCAGGGCGAGTATAGCAATCAGCCCCAGCATTTT.

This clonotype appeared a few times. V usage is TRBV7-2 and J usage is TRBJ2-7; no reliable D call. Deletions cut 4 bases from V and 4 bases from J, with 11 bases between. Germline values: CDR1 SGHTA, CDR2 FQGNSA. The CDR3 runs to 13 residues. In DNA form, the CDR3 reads TGTGCCAGCAGCTCTGCCCCCAAATACGAGCAGTACTTC. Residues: CASSSAPKYEQYF.

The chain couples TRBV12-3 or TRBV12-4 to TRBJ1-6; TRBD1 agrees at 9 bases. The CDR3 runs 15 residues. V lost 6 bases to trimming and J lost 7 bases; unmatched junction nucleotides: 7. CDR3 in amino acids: CASSPPTGGNSPLHF. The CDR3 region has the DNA TGTGCCAGCAGCCCACCGACAGGGGGAAATTCACCCCTCCACTTT.

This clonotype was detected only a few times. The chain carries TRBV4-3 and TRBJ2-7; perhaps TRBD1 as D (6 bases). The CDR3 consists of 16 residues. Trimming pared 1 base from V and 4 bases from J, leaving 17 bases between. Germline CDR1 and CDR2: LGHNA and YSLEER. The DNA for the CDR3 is TGCGCCAGCAGCCAAGGCTGGGTCGGCAGGGGTTACGAGCAGTACTTC. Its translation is CASSQGWVGRGYEQYF.

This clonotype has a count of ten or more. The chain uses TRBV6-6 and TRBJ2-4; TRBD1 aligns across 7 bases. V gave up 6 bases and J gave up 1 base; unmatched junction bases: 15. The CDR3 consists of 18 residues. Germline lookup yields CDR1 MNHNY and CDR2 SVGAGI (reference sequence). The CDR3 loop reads CASRGILGKQGAKNIQYF. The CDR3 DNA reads TGTGCCAGCAGGGGAATTTTGGGCAAACAGGGGGCCAAAAACATTCAGTACTTC.

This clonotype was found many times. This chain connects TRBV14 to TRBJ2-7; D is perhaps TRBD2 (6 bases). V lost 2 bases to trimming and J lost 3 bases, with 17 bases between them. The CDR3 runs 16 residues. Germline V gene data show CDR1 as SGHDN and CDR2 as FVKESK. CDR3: CASSQTLASEDYEQYF. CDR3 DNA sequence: TGTGCCAGCAGCCAAACCTTGGCTAGCGAAGACTACGAGCAGTACTTC.

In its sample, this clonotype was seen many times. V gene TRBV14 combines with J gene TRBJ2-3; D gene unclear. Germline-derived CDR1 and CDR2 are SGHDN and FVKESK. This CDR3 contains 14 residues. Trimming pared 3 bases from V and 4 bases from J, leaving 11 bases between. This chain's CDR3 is CASSHATIADTQYF. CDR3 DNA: TGTGCCAGCAGCCATGCAACCATAGCAGATACGCAGTATTTT.

The chain's CDR3 is CSVGPGPEKLFF. As DNA, the CDR3 is TGCAGCGTTGGTCCGGGGCCGGAAAAACTGTTTTTT. The chain carries TRBV29-1 and TRBJ1-4; weak D call: TRBD1 (5 bases). The CDR3 length is 12 residues. Trimming cost V 4 bases and J 8 bases, with 11 bases left between them. Germline CDR1 is SQVTM and CDR2 is ANQGSEA.

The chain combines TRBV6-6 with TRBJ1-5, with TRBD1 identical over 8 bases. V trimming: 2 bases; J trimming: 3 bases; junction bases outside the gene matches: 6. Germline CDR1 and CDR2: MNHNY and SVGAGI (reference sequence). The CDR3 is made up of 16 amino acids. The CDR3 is CASSYGSGGLNQPQHF. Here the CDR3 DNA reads TGTGCCAGCAGTTACGGCTCAGGGGGCCTCAATCAGCCCCAGCATTTT.

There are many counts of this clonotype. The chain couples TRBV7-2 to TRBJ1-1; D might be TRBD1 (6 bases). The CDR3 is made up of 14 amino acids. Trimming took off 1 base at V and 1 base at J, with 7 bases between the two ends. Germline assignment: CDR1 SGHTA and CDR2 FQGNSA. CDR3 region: CASSLEGGNTEAFF. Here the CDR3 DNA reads TGTGCCAGCAGCTTAGAGGGGGGGAACACTGAAGCTTTCTTT.

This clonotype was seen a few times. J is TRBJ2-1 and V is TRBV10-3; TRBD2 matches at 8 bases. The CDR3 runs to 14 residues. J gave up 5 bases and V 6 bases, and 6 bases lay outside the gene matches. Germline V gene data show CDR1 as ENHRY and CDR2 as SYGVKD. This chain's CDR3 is CAISGGRRDNEQFF. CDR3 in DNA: TGTGCCATCAGCGGCGGGAGGCGGGACAATGAGCAGTTCTTC.

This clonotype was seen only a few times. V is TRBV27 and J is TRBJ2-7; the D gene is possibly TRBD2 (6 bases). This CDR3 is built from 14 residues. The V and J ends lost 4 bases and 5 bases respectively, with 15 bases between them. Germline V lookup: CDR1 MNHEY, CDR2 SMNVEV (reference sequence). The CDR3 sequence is CASSSPWRENEQYF. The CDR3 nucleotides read TGTGCCAGCAGTTCCCCCTGGCGGGAAAACGAGCAGTACTTC.

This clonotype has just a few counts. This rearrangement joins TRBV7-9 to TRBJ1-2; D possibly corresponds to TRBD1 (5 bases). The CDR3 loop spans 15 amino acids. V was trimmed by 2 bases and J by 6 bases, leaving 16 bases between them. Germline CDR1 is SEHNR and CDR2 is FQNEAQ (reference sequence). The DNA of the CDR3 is TGTGCCAGCAGCTTAAAAGATCCGGGGGACGATGGCTACACCTTC. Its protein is CASSLKDPGDDGYTF.

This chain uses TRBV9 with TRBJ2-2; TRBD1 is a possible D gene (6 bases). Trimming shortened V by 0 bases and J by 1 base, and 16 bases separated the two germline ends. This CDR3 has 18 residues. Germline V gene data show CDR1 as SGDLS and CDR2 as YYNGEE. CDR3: CASSVETGFWENTGELFF. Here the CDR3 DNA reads TGTGCCAGCAGCGTAGAGACAGGCTTTTGGGAGAACACCGGGGAGCTGTTTTTT.

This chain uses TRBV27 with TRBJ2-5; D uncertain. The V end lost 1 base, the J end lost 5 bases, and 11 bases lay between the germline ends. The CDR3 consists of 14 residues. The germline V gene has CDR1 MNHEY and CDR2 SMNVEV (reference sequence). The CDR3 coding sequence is TGTGCCAGCAGTTTATGGTCCCAGTTCGAGACCCAGTACTTC. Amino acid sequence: CASSLWSQFETQYF.

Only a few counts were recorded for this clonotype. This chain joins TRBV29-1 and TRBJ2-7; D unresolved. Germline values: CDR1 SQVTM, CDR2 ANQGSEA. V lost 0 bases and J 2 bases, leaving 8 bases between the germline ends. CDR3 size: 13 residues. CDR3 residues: CSVEESSPYEQYF. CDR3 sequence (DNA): TGCAGCGTTGAAGAATCGTCCCCCTACGAGCAGTACTTC.

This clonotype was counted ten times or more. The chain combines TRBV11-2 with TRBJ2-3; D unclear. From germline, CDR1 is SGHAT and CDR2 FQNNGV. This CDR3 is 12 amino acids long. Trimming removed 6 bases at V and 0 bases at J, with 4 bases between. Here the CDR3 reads CASRFSTDTQYF. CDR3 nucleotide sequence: TGTGCCAGCAGATTTAGCACAGATACGCAGTATTTT. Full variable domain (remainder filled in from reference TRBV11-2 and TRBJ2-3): EAGVAQSPRYKIIEKRQSVAFWCNPISGHATLYWYQQILGQGPKLLIQFQNNGVVDDSQLPKDRFSAERLKGVDSTLKIQPAKLEDSAVYLCASRFSTDTQYFGPGTRLTVL.

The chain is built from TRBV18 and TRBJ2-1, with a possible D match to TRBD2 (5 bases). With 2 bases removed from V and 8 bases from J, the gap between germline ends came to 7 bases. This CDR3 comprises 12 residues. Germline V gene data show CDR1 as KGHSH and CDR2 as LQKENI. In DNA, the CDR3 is TGTGCCAGCTCACCAAACGGGGATGAGCAGTTCTTC. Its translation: CASSPNGDEQFF.

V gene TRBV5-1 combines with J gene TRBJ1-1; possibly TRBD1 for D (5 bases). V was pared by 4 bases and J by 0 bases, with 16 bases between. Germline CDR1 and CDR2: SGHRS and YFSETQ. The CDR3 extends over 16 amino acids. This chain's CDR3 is CASSIYRRGMNTEAFF. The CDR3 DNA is TGCGCCAGCAGCATATACAGGAGGGGAATGAACACTGAAGCTTTCTTT.

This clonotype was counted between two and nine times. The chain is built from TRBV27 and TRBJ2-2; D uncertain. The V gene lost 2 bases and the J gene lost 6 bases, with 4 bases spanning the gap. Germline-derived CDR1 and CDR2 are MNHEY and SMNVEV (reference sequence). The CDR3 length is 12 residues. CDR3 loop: CASSLRAGELFF. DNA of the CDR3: TGTGCCAGCAGTTTAAGGGCCGGGGAGCTGTTTTTT.

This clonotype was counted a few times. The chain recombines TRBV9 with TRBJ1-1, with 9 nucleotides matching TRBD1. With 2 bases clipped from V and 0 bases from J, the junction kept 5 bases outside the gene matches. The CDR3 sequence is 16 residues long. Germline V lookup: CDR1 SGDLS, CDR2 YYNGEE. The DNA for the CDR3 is TGTGCCAGCAGCGTCTCGACAGGGGGTCTGAACACTGAAGCTTTCTTT. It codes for CASSVSTGGLNTEAFF.

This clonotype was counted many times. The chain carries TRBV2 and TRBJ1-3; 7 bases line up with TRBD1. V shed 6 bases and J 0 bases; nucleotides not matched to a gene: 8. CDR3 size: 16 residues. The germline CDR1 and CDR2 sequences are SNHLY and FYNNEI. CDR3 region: CASRQGGGASGNTIYF. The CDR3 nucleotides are TGTGCCAGCAGGCAAGGGGGCGGGGCCTCTGGAAACACCATATATTTT.